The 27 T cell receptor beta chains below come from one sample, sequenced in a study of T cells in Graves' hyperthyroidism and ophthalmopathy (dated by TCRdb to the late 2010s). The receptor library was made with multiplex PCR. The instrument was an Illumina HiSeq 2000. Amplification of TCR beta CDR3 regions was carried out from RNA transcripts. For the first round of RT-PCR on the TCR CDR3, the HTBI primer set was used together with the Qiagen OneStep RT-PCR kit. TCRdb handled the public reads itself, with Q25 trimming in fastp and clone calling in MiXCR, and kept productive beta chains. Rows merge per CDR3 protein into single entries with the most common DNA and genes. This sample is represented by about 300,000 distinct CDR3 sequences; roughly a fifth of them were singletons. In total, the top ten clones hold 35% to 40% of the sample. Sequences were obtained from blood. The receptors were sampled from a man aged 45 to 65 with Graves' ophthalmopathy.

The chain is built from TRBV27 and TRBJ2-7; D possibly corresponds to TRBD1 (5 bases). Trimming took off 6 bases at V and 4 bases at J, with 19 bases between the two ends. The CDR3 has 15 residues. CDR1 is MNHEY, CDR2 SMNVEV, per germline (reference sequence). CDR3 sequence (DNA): TGTGCCAGCAGCGAAAAAGGGCCAGGGTTTTACGAGCAGTACTTC. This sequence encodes CASSEKGPGFYEQYF.

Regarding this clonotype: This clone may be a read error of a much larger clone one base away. The CDR3 loop reads CAGQEGGLNTEAFF. Here the CDR3 DNA reads TGTGCCGGCCAAGAGGGGGGACTTAACACTGAAGCTTTCTTT. V is TRBV2 and J is TRBJ1-1; tentative D call: TRBD1 (6 bases). The V end lost 11 bases, the J end lost 2 bases, and 18 bases lay between the germline ends. CDR1 and CDR2 (germline): SNHLY, FYNNEI. The length of the CDR3 is 14 residues.

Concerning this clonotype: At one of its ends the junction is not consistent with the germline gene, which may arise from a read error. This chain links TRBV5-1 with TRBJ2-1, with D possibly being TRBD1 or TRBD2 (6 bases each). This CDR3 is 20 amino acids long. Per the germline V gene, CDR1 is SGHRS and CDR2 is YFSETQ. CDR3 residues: CASSPTSGSGGGISYNVQFF. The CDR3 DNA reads TGCGCCAGCAGCCCCACATCTGGAAGCGGAGGGGGGATCTCCTACAATGTGCAGTTCTTC. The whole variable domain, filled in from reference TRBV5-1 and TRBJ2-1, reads KAGVTQTPRYLIKTRGQQVTLSCSPISGHRSVSWYQQTPGQGLQFLFEYFSETQRNKGNFPGRFSGRQFSNSRSEMNVSTLELGDSALYLCASSPTSGSGGGISYNVQFFGPGTRLTVL.

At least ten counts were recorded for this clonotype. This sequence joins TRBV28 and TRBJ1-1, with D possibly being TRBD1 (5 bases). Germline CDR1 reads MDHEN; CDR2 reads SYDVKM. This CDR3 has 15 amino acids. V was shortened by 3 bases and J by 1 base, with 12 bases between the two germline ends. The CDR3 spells CASSFIRGRNTEAFF. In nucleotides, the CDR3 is TGTGCCAGCAGTTTTATTCGGGGACGGAACACTGAAGCTTTCTTT.

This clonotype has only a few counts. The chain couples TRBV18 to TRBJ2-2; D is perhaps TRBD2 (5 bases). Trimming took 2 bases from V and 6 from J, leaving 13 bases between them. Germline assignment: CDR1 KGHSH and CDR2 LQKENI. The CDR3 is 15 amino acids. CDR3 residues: CASSPSPGIAGELFF. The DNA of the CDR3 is TGTGCCAGCTCACCAAGTCCGGGAATTGCCGGGGAGCTGTTTTTT. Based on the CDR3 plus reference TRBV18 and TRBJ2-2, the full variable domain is NAGVMQNPRHLVRRRGQEARLRCSPMKGHSHVYWYRQLPEEGLKFMVYLQKENIIDESGMPKERFSAEFPKEGPSILRIQQVVRGDSAAYFCASSPSPGIAGELFFGEGSRLTVL.

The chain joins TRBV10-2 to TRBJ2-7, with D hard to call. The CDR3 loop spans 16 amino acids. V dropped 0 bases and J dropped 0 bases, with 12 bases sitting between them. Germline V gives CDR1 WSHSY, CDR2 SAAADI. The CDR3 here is CASSESLGVSSYEQYF. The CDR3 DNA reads TGCGCCAGCAGTGAGTCCCTGGGCGTTAGCTCCTACGAGCAGTACTTC.

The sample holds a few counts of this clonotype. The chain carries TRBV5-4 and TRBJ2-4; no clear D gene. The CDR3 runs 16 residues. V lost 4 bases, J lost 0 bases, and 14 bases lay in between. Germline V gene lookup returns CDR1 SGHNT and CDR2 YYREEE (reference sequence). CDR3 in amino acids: CASSPSMRLAKNIQYF. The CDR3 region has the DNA TGTGCCAGCAGCCCATCGATGAGGCTAGCCAAAAACATTCAGTACTTC.

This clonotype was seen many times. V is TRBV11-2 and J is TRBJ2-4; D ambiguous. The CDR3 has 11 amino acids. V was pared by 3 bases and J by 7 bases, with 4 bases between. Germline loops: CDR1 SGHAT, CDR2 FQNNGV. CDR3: CASSFSNIQYF. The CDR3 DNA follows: TGTGCCAGCAGCTTTAGTAACATTCAGTACTTC.

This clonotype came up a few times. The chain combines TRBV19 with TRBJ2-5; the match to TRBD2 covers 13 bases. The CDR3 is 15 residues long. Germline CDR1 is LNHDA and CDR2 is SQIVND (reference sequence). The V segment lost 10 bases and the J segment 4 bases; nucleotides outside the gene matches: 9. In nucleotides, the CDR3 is TGTGCCACCCGAGGACTAGCGGGAGTTAGAGAGACCCAGTACTTC. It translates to CATRGLAGVRETQYF.

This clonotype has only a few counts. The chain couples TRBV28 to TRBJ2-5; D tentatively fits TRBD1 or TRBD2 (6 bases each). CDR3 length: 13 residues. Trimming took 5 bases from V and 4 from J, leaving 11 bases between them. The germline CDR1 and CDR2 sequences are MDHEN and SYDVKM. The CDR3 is CASSKGGAETQYF. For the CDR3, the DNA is TGTGCCAGCAGTAAGGGGGGCGCAGAGACCCAGTACTTC.

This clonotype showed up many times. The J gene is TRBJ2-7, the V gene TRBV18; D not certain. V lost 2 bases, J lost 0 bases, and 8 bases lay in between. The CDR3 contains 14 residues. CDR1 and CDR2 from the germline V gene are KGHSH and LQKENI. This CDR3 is CASSPAMLSYEQYF. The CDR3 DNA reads TGTGCCAGCTCACCAGCCATGCTCTCCTACGAGCAGTACTTC.

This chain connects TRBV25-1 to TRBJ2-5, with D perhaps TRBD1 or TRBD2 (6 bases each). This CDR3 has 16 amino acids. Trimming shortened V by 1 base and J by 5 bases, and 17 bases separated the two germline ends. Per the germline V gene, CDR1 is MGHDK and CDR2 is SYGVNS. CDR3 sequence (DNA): TGTGCCAGCAGTGAATCAAAAAGGGGGGCCCGGGAGACCCAGTACTTC. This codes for CASSESKRGARETQYF.

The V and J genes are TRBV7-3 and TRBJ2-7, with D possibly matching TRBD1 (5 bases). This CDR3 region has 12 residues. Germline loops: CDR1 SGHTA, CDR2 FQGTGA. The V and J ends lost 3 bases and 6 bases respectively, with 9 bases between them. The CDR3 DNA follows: TGTGCCAGCAGCTTCTCCCAGGGCGAGCAGTACTTC. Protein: CASSFSQGEQYF. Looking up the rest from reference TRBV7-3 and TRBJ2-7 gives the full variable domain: GAGVSQTPSNKVTEKGKYVELRCDPISGHTALYWYRQSLGQGPEFLIYFQGTGAADDSGLPNDRFFAVRPEGSVSTLKIQRTERGDSAVYLCASSFSQGEQYFGPGTRLTVT.

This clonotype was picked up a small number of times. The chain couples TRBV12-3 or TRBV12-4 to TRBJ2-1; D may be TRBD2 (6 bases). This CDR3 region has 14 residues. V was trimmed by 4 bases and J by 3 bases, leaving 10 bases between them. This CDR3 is CASSSTGLYNEQFF. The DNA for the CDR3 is TGTGCCAGCAGTTCAACGGGACTCTACAATGAGCAGTTCTTC.

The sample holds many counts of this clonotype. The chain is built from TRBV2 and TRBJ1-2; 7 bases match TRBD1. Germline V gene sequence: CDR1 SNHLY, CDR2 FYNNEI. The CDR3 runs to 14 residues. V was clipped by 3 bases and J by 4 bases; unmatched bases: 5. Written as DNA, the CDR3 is TGTGCCAGCAGTGACCTTGGGACAGTCTATGGCTACACCTTC. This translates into CASSDLGTVYGYTF.

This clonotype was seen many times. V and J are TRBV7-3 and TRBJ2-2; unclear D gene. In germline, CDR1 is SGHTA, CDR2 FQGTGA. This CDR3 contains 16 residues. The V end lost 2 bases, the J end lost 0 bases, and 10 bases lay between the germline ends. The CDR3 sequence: CASSLYSGANTGELFF. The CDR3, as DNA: TGTGCCAGCAGCTTATACTCCGGCGCGAACACCGGGGAGCTGTTTTTT.

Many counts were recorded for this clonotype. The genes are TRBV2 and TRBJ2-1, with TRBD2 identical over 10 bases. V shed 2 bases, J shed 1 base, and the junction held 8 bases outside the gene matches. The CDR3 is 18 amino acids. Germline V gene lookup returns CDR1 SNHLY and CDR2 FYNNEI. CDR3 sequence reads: CASSERVSGRMSYNEQFF. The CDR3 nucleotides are TGTGCCAGCAGTGAAAGGGTTAGCGGGAGGATGTCCTACAATGAGCAGTTCTTC.

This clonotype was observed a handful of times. As DNA, the CDR3 is TGTGCCAGCAGTTTGGCCGGGACTAGCGGGAACAATGAGCAGTTCTTC. It is translated as CASSLAGTSGNNEQFF. This sequence joins TRBV27 and TRBJ2-1, with 13 positions matching TRBD2. This CDR3 has 16 amino acids. The V segment lost 3 bases and the J segment 5 bases; nucleotides outside the gene matches: 4. Germline V lookup: CDR1 MNHEY, CDR2 SMNVEV (reference sequence).

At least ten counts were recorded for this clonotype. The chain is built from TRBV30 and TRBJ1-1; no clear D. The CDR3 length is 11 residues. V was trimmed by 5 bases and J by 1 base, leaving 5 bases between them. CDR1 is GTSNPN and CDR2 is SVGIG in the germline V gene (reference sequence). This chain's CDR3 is CAWAENTEAFF. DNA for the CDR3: TGTGCCTGGGCAGAGAACACTGAAGCTTTCTTT.

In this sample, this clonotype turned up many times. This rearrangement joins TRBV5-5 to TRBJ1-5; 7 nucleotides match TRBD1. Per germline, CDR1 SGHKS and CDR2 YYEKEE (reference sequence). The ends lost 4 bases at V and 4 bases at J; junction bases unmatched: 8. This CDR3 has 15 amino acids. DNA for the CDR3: TGTGCCAGCAGCCCCAAGGGACAGCGAAATCAGCCCCAGCATTTT. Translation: CASSPKGQRNQPQHF.

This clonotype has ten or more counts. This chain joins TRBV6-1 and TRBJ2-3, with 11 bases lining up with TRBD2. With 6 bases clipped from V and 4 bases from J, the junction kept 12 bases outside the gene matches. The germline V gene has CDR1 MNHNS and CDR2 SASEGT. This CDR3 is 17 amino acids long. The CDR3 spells CASRPLAGVGVPDTQYF. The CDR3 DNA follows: TGTGCCAGCAGACCACTAGCGGGAGTGGGTGTCCCAGATACGCAGTATTTT.

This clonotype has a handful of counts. CDR3 nucleotide sequence: TGTGCCAGTACCTGGGGCCGGGACAGTACGCAGTATTTT. Its protein product is CASTWGRDSTQYF. V is TRBV19 and J is TRBJ2-3; 7 bases agree with TRBD1. CDR3 length equals 13 residues. Per the germline V gene, CDR1 is LNHDA and CDR2 is SQIVND (reference sequence). V shed 7 bases and J 8 bases; nucleotides not matched to a gene: 9.

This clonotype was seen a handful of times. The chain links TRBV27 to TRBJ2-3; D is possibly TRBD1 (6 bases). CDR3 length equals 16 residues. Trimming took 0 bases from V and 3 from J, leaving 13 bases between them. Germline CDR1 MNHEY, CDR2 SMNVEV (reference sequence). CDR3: CASSLSSGEITDTQYF. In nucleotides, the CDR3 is TGTGCCAGCAGTTTATCTTCAGGGGAGATAACAGATACGCAGTATTTT.

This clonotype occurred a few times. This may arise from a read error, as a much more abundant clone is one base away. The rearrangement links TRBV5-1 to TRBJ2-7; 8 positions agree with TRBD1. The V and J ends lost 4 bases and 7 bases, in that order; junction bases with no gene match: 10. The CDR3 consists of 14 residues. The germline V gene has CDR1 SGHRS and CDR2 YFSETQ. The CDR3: CASSPDRTGREQYF. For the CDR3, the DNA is TGCGCCAGCAGCCCCGACCGGACAGGGAGGGAGCAGTACTTC. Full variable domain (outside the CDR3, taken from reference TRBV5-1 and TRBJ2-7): KAGVTQTPRYLIKTRGQQVTLSCSPISGHRSVSWYQQTPGQGLQFLFEYFSETQRNKGNFPGRFSGRQFSNSRSEMNVSTLELGDSALYLCASSPDRTGREQYFGPGTRLTVT.

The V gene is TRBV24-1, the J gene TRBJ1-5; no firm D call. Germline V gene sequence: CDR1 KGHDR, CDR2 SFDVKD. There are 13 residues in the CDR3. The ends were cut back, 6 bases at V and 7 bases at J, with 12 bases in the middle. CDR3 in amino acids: CATSPGNGQPQHF. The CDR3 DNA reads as TGTGCCACCAGTCCGGGAAACGGGCAGCCCCAGCATTTT.

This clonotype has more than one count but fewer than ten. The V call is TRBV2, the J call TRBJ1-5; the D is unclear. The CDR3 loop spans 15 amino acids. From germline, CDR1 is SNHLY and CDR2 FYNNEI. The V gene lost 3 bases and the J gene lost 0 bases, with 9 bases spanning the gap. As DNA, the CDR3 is TGTGCCAGCAGTGAGCCGGATTATAGCAATCAGCCCCAGCATTTT. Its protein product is CASSEPDYSNQPQHF.

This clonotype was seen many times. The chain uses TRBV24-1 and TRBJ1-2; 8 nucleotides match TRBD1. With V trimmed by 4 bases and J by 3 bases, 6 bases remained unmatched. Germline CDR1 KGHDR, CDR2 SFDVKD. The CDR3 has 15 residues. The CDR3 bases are TGTGCCACCAGTGACCCTGGGACAGGACACTATGGCTACACCTTC. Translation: CATSDPGTGHYGYTF.